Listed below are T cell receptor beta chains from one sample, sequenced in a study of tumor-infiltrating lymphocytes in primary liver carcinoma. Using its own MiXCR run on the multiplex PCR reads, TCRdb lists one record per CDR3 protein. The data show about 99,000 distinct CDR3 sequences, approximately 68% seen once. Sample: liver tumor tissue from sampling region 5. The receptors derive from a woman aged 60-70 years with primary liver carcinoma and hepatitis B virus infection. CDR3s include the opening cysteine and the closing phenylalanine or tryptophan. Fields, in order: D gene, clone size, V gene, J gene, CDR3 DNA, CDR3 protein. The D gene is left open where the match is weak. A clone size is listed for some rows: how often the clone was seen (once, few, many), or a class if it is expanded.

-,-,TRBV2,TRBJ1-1,TGTGCCAGCAGTGAGTGGGGTGGCACTTTCTTT,CASSEWGGTFF
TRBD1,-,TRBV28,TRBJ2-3,TGTGCCAGCATGTTTTCAGGGGGTAGCAATCAGCCTCAGTATTTT,CASMFSGGSNQPQYF
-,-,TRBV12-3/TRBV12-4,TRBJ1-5,TGTGCCCGCAGTCCGACAGGCAATAGCAATCAGTCCCAGCATTTT,CARSPTGNSNQSQHF
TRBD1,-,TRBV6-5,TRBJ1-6,TGTGCCAGCAGTTACAGTCCGACAGGGGGCCTTTCACGCCTCCATTTT,CASSYSPTGGLSRLHF
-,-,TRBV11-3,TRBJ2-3,TGTGCCAGCAGCCAAGCGGAGGGAGTGCGCACAGATACGCAGTATTTT,CASSQAEGVRTDTQYF
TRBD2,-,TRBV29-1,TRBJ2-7,TGCAGCATTGGGGGACTAGCAGCCCCCTACGACCAGTACTTC,CSIGGLAAPYDQYF
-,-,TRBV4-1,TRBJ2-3,TGTGCCAGCAGTCAAGTTTGGGAAAGGGGATTCACAGATACGCAGTATTTT,CASSQVWERGFTDTQYF
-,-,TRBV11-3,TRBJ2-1,TGTGCCAACAACTTAGAATTCGGCCTAGGTGTTTACAATGAGCAGTTCTTC,CANNLEFGLGVYNEQFF
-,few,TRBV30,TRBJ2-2,TGTGCCTGGCGATCTATGACCGGGGAGCTGTTTTTT,CAWRSMTGELFF
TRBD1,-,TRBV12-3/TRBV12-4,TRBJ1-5,TGTGTCTGCAGCCTGACAGGGGGCGAGCAGCCCCAGCATTTT,CVCSLTGGEQPQHF
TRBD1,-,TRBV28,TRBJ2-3,TGTGCCAGCAGCTCCCTCCTGGACAGGGCGTATTTT,CASSSLLDRAYF
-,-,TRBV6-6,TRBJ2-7,TGTGCCAGCTGTTACTCAGGACAGTGGGACGAGCTGTACTTC,CASCYSGQWDELYF
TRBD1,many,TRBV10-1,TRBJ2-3,TGCGCCAGCAGTTCCGGACAGGGAAGGTCAGATACGCAGTATTTT,CASSSGQGRSDTQYF
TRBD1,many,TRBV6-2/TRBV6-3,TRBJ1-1,TGTGCCAGCACCGGACGAGTAGGCAGGGGGGACACTGAAGCTTTCTTT,CASTGRVGRGDTEAFF
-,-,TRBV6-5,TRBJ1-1,TGTGCCAGTAGGGAGGAAGTAGGGAACACTGAAGCTTCCTTT,CASREEVGNTEASF
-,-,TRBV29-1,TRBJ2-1,TGCAGCGCTGAGACTAGACTCTACAATGAGCAGTTCTTC,CSAETRLYNEQFF
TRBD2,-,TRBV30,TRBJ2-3,TGCGCCTGGGGTGTGGGTAGCGGGAGATCGGATACGCAGTATTTT,CAWGVGSGRSDTQYF
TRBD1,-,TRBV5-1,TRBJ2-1,TGCGCCAGCAGCTTGGGTGGGACAGGGGTCCATAACGAGCAGTTCTTC,CASSLGGTGVHNEQFF
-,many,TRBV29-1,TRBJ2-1,TGCAGCGTTCGGCCCCCCGGGACGGCTTACAATGAGCAGTTCTTC,CSVRPPGTAYNEQFF
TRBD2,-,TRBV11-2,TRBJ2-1,TGTGGCAGCAGCTCCATAGCGGGGATGCATGAGCAGTTCTTT,CGSSSIAGMHEQFF
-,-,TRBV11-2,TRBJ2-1,TGTGCCAGCAGCTTAGGGCTCAGACTAATGTCGGTGTTGCGCGAGCAGTTCTTC,CASSLGLRLMSVLREQFF
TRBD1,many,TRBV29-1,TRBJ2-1,TGCAGCGTTGAAGGGGGACAGGGGGCGAATGAGCAGTTCTTC,CSVEGGQGANEQFF
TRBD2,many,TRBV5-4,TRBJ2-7,TGTGCCAGCAGCCCGGGGGGACTAGCGGGTTCCTACGAGCAGTACTTC,CASSPGGLAGSYEQYF
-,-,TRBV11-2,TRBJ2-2,TGTGCCAGCAACCAAAGACTTAACACCTGGGAGCTGTTTTTT,CASNQRLNTWELFF